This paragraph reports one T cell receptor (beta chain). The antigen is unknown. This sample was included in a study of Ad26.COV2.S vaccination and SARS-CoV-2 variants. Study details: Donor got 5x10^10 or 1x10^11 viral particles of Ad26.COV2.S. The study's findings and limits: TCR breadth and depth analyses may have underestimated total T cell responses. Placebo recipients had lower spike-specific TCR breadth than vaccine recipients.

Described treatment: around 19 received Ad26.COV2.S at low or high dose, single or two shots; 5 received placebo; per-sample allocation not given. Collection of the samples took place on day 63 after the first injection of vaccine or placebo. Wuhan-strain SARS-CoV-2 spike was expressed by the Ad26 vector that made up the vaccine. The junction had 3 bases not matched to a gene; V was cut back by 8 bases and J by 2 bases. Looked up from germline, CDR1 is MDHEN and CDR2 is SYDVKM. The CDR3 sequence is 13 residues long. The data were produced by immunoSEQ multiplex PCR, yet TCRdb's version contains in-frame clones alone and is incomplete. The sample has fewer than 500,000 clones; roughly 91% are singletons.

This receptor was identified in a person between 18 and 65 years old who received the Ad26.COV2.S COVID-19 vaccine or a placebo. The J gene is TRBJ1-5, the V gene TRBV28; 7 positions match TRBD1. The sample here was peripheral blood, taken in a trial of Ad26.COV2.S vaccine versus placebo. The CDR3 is CASRTGGNQPQHF. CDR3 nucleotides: TGTGCCAGCCGTACAGGGGGCAATCAGCCCCAGCATTTT.